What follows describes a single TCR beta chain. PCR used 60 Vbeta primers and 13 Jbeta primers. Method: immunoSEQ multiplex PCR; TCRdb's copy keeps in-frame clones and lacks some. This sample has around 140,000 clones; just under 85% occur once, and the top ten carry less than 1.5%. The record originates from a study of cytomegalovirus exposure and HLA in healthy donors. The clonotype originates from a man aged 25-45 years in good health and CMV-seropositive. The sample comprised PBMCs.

The CDR3 DNA reads as TGTGCCAGCAGCCCCGAGGCGGGGGGCACAGATACGCAGTATTTT. This codes for CASSPEAGGTDTQYF. The J gene is TRBJ2-3, the V gene TRBV7-9; TRBD2 matches 7 bases. The CDR3 extends over 15 amino acids. Looked up from germline, CDR1 is SEHNR and CDR2 is FQNEAQ (reference sequence). Trimming cost V 5 bases and J 1 base; bases outside gene matches: 6.